The next 11 T cell receptor beta chains were all read from a single sample in a study of T cells in tuberculosis. Generated by immunoSEQ multiplex PCR, the TCRdb table keeps only in-frame clones and is missing some. Of roughly 34,000 clones listed, 97% are singletons. Sample: PBMCs. These receptors came from a donor aged 5-35 years with latent tuberculosis or without tuberculosis infection.

The genes are TRBV28 and TRBJ1-5, with D possibly TRBD1 on 5 matching bases. Trimming removed 10 bases at V and 13 bases at J, with 14 bases between. The CDR3 is 10 residues long. Germline CDR1 is MDHEN and CDR2 is SYDVKM. CDR3 coding DNA: TGTGCCATCGGGCGGGGGGTTCAGCATTTT. As protein: CAIGRGVQHF.

This chain uses TRBV13 with TRBJ2-5; 8 positions match TRBD2. The CDR3 is made up of 15 amino acids. The germline gives CDR1 PRHDT, CDR2 FYEKMQ (reference sequence). J gave up 5 bases and V 5 bases, and 10 bases lay outside the gene matches. The CDR3 here is CASSISGGVGETQYF. CDR3 coding DNA: TGTGCCAGCAGCATAAGCGGGGGTGTTGGGGAGACCCAGTACTTC.

This clone was observed once. This sequence joins TRBV30 and TRBJ2-7, with 7 bases lining up with TRBD2. V gave up 3 bases and J gave up 0 bases; unmatched junction bases: 2. The germline CDR1 and CDR2 sequences are GTSNPN and SVGIG (reference sequence). This CDR3 comprises 13 residues. CDR3 nucleotides: TGTGCCTGGAGGCGGACTAGCTCCTACGAGCAGTACTTC. As protein: CAWRRTSSYEQYF.

In its sample, this clone was seen once. This chain connects TRBV19 to TRBJ1-5; 9 nucleotides line up with TRBD1. Germline loops: CDR1 LNHDA, CDR2 SQIVND (reference sequence). V shed 4 bases and J 5 bases; nucleotides not matched to a gene: 9. This CDR3 spans 16 amino acids. The CDR3 loop reads CASSRNNRGHDQPQHF. CDR3 DNA sequence: TGTGCCAGTAGTAGAAACAACAGGGGGCATGATCAGCCCCAGCATTTT.

The rearrangement joins TRBV2 to TRBJ1-1; D uncertain. CDR3 length equals 12 residues. Looked up from germline, CDR1 is SNHLY and CDR2 is FYNNEI. The V end was cut by 4 bases, the J end by 6 bases, with 9 bases between. The CDR3 DNA is TGTGCCAGCAGTGTACAGATCGCTGAAGCTTTCTTT. This gives the protein CASSVQIAEAFF.

The chain has TRBV5-3 and TRBJ2-3, with 8 bases fitting TRBD2. TRBV5-3 counts as an open reading frame of uncertain function. Trimming removed 4 bases from V and 4 bases from J; junction bases left unmatched: 8. There are 15 residues in the CDR3. The CDR3 spells CARSEKTSVADTQYF. The CDR3 region has the DNA TGTGCCAGAAGCGAAAAGACTAGCGTAGCAGATACGCAGTATTTT.

DNA for the CDR3: TGTGCCTGGAGTGTCGGAGGTTCTGGAAACACCATATATTTT. Its protein is CAWSVGGSGNTIYF. The rearrangement uses TRBV30 and TRBJ1-3, with unresolved D. The CDR3 extends over 14 amino acids. The ends were cut back, 0 bases at V and 1 base at J, with 7 bases in the middle. Germline CDR1 GTSNPN, CDR2 SVGIG (reference sequence). Complete variable domain (other parts from reference TRBV30 and TRBJ1-3): SQTIHQWPATLVQPVGSPLSLECTVEGTSNPNLYWYRQAAGRGLQLLFYSVGIGQISSEVPQNLSASRPQDRQFILSSKKLLLSDSGFYLCAWSVGGSGNTIYFGEGSWLTVV.

The CDR3 spells CASSRGDPYGYTF. CDR3 DNA sequence: TGTGCCAGCAGTCGCGGAGATCCCTATGGCTACACCTTC. V gene TRBV6-5 combines with J gene TRBJ1-2; D is ambiguous. The CDR3 runs to 13 residues. Germline CDR1 reads MNHEY; CDR2 reads SVGAGI. Trimming shortened V by 5 bases and J by 4 bases, and 11 bases separated the two germline ends.

This chain connects TRBV18 to TRBJ2-2; TRBD1 agrees at 10 bases. The CDR3 totals 14 residues. J was trimmed by 7 bases and V by 5 bases; bases with no gene match: 4. In germline, CDR1 is KGHSH, CDR2 LQKENI. In DNA, the CDR3 is TGTGCCAGCTCAAGACAGGGGGCTGGCGGGGAGCTGTTTTTT. It yields the protein CASSRQGAGGELFF.

V is TRBV29-1 and J is TRBJ1-5, with D possibly TRBD1 on 5 matching bases. Per germline, CDR1 SQVTM and CDR2 ANQGSEA. The CDR3 length is 13 residues. V gave up 4 bases and J gave up 7 bases, with 14 bases separating them. CDR3 coding DNA: TGCAGCGTTGTAGAGGGGAGCGGGCAGCCCCAGCATTTT. Translation: CSVVEGSGQPQHF. Full variable domain (remainder filled in from reference TRBV29-1 and TRBJ1-5): SAVISQKPSRDICQRGTSLTIQCQVDSQVTMMFWYRQQPGQSLTLIATANQGSEATYESGFVIDKFPISRPNLTFSTLTVSNMSPEDSSIYLCSVVEGSGQPQHFGDGTRLSIL.

The gene calls are TRBV5-8 and TRBJ1-5, with D hard to call. Germline V gene lookup returns CDR1 SGHTS and CDR2 YDEGEE. The CDR3 sequence is 12 residues long. Trimming removed 7 bases from V and 3 bases from J, with 8 bases in between. The CDR3 loop reads CASRENNQPQHF. Here the CDR3 DNA reads TGTGCCAGCCGGGAAAACAATCAGCCCCAGCATTTT. Supplemented by reference TRBV5-8 and TRBJ1-5, the full variable domain reads EAGVTQSPTHLIKTRGQQATLRCSPISGHTSVYWYQQALGLGLQFLLWYDEGEERNRGNFPPRFSGRQFPNYSSELNVNALELEDSALYLCASRENNQPQHFGDGTRLSIL.